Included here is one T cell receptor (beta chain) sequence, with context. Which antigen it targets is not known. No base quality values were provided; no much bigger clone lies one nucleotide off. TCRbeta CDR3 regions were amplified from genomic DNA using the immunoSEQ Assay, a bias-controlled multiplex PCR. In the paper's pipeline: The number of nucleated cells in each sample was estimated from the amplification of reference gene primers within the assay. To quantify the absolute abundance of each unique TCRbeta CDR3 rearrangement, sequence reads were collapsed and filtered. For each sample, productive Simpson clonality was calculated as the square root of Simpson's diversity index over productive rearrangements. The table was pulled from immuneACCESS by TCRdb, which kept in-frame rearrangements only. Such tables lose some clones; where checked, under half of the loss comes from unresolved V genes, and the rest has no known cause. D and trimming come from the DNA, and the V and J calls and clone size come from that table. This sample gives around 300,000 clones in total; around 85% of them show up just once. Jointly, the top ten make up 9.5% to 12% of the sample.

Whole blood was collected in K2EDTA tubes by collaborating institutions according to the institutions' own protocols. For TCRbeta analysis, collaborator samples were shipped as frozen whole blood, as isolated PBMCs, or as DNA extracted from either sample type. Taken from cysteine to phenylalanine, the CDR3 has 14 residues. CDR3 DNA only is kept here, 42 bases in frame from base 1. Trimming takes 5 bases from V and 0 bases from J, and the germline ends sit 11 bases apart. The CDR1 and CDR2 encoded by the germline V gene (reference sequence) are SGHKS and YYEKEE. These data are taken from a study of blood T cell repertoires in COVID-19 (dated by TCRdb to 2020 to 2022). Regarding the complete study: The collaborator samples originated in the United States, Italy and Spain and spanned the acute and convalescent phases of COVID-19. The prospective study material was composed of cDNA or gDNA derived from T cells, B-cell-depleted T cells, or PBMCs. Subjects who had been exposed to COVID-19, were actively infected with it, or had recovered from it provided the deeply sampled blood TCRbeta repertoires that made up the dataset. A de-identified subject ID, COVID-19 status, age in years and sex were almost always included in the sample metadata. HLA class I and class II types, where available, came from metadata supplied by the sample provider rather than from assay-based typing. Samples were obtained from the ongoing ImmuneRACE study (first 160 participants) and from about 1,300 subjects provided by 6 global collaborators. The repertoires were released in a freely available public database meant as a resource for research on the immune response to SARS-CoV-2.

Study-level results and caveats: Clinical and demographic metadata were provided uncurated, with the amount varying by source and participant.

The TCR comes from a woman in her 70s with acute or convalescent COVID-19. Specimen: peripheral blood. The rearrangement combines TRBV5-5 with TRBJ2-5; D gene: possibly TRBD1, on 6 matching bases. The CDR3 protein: CASRSDRNQETQYF. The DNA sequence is TGTGCCAGCAGAAGTGACAGGAACCAAGAGACCCAGTACTTC.